The sequence of this T cell receptor (beta chain) was determined in a study of blood T cells in healthy people across ages. Study outcomes and limitations: Strong correlation was found linking TCR beta diversity to naive T cell percentage.

A sample-barcoded 5' primer and a J-beta primer mix were used in a second PCR of about 7 to 12 cycles. TCRdb reanalysed the 5' RACE reads using MiXCR and keeps one entry per CDR3 protein. The profile shows about 1.6 million distinct CDR3 sequences, about 31% of them singletons. In regard to this clonotype: The antigen is undetermined.

This CDR3 region has 16 residues. V was shortened by 1 base and J by 1 base, with 11 bases between the two germline ends. The V call is TRBV12-3 or TRBV12-4, the J call TRBJ2-4; D unresolved. The sample consisted of blood. This TCR derives from a woman in her twenties or thirties in good health. The CDR3 nucleotides read TGTGCCAGCAGTTTAGGCCCGGGCAATGCCAAAAACATTCAGTACTTC. This encodes CASSLGPGNAKNIQYF.